The 30 T cell receptor beta chains in this list originate from one sample, sequenced in a study of blood T cell repertoires in COVID-19. Only in-frame clones appear in the TCRdb table, and some are missing; sequencing was by immunoSEQ multiplex PCR. Of 95,000 to 150,000 clones in the sample, about 79% were seen once. The sequencing input was peripheral blood. The receptors originated from an older woman with acute or convalescent COVID-19.

The J gene is TRBJ1-1, the V gene TRBV2; 7 bases align to TRBD1. Trimming cost V 6 bases and J 4 bases; bases outside gene matches: 5. Germline CDR1 SNHLY, CDR2 FYNNEI. The CDR3 is made up of 13 amino acids. The CDR3 is CASSQGQFTEAFF. Here the CDR3 DNA reads TGTGCCAGCAGCCAGGGACAGTTCACTGAAGCTTTCTTT.

This clone was recorded only once. The rearrangement links TRBV13 to TRBJ1-3, with D unclear. The CDR3 is made up of 15 amino acids. CDR1 and CDR2 from the germline V gene are PRHDT and FYEKMQ (reference sequence). Trimming removed 0 bases at V and 2 bases at J, with 8 bases between. The CDR3 bases are TGTGCCAGCAGCTTAGGGCGGCGGACTGGAAACACCATATATTTT. Translated: CASSLGRRTGNTIYF. Full variable domain (outside the CDR3, taken from reference TRBV13 and TRBJ1-3): AAGVIQSPRHLIKEKRETATLKCYPIPRHDTVYWYQQGPGQDPQFLISFYEKMQSDKGSIPDRFSAQQFSDYHSELNMSSLELGDSALYFCASSLGRRTGNTIYFGEGSWLTVV.

The chain joins TRBV11-3 to TRBJ2-3, with a tentative D call TRBD2 (7 bases). The V end lost 3 bases, the J end lost 2 bases, and 15 bases lay between the germline ends. Per germline, CDR1 SGHNT and CDR2 YENEEA. The CDR3 consists of 16 residues. CDR3 DNA: TGTGCCAGCAGCTTTATGTCGGGGGGCGACACAGATACGCAGTATTTT. It yields the protein CASSFMSGGDTDTQYF.

The chain uses TRBV5-1 and TRBJ2-6; 8 bases match TRBD1. The germline V gene has CDR1 SGHRS and CDR2 YFSETQ. V lost 2 bases and J lost 2; bases outside the gene matches: 6. This CDR3 comprises 17 residues. CDR3 nucleotides: TGCGCCAGCAGCTTTTTGACAGGGGAGCCTGGGGCCAACGTCCTGACTTTC. This sequence encodes CASSFLTGEPGANVLTF. Using reference TRBV5-1 and TRBJ2-6 for the parts outside the CDR3, the full variable domain is KAGVTQTPRYLIKTRGQQVTLSCSPISGHRSVSWYQQTPGQGLQFLFEYFSETQRNKGNFPGRFSGRQFSNSRSEMNVSTLELGDSALYLCASSFLTGEPGANVLTFGAGSRLTVL.

J is TRBJ2-3 and V is TRBV7-9; weak D call: TRBD2 (6 bases). Germline V gives CDR1 SEHNR, CDR2 FQNEAQ (reference sequence). The CDR3 length is 15 residues. V was clipped by 3 bases and J by 1 base, with 11 bases between them. CDR3 region: CASSFISGGTDTQYF. CDR3 sequence (DNA): TGTGCCAGCAGCTTTATTTCGGGGGGCACAGATACGCAGTATTTT.

Only a few counts were recorded for this clone. V usage is TRBV4-3 and J usage is TRBJ1-2, with D possibly being TRBD1 (6 bases). The V gene's germline CDR1 is LGHNA and CDR2 YSLEER. This CDR3 is built from 13 residues. Trimming pared 1 base from V and 8 bases from J, leaving 11 bases between. CDR3 amino acids: CASSQGTVSGYTF. Written as DNA, the CDR3 is TGCGCCAGCAGCCAAGGGACAGTTTCCGGCTACACCTTC.

The chain is built from TRBV30 and TRBJ1-6, with D uncertain. The V gene's germline CDR1 is GTSNPN and CDR2 SVGIG (reference sequence). There are 16 residues in the CDR3. With 7 bases removed from V and 14 bases from J, the gap between germline ends came to 30 bases. The CDR3 spells CALRPFFTRGVMSLHF. CDR3 in DNA: TGTGCCTTAAGACCTTTCTTCACCCGCGGGGTGATGTCCCTCCACTTT.

This clone occurred a few times. The DNA of the CDR3 is TGCGCCAGCCTTAAGTGGACAGATCTTAATGAAAAACTGTTTTTT. Its protein product is CASLKWTDLNEKLFF. The chain joins TRBV10-1 to TRBJ1-4, with D possibly TRBD1 on 6 matching bases. Trimming removed 8 bases at V and 4 bases at J, with 17 bases between. CDR3 length: 15 amino acids. The germline V gene encodes CDR1 WNHNN and CDR2 SYGVQD (reference sequence).

The rearrangement joins TRBV5-1 to TRBJ2-3; 8 positions agree with TRBD2. Germline CDR1 is SGHRS and CDR2 is YFSETQ. The CDR3 length is 18 residues. Germline trimming cut 0 bases from V and 1 base from J; bases unmatched to any gene: 10. The CDR3 nucleotides read TGCGCCAGCAGCTTGGTTCTAAGCGGGGGCTGGGGCACAGATACGCAGTATTTT. It codes for CASSLVLSGGWGTDTQYF.

The chain has TRBV6-5 and TRBJ2-2, with TRBD1 identical over 9 bases. The CDR3 runs to 15 residues. V shed 6 bases, J shed 6 bases, and the junction held 8 bases outside the gene matches. Germline assignment: CDR1 MNHEY and CDR2 SVGAGI. For the CDR3, the DNA is TGTGCCAGCAGCCTGAACAGGGGGCTCGCCGGGGAGCTGTTTTTT. Residues: CASSLNRGLAGELFF.

This chain connects TRBV7-3 to TRBJ2-1; TRBD1 might be the D (5 bases). The CDR3 consists of 14 residues. Trimming removed 5 bases at V and 4 bases at J, with 12 bases between. Germline V gives CDR1 SGHTA, CDR2 FQGTGA. For the CDR3, the DNA is TGTGCCAGCAGCCCAGACAGCCGGTACAATGAGCAGTTCTTC. It codes for CASSPDSRYNEQFF.

This rearrangement joins TRBV2 to TRBJ2-7, with 8 bases fitting TRBD2. Germline V CDR1 and CDR2: SNHLY, FYNNEI. The CDR3 contains 16 residues. J lost 6 bases, V lost 6 bases, and 16 bases had no gene match. In DNA, the CDR3 is TGTGCCAGCAGGGTCCGGCGGGGGGTATCCGCCGGCGAGCAGTACTTC. This gives the protein CASRVRRGVSAGEQYF. Using reference TRBV2 and TRBJ2-7 for the parts outside the CDR3, the full variable domain is EPEVTQTPSHQVTQMGQEVILRCVPISNHLYFYWYRQILGQKVEFLVSFYNNEISEKSEIFDDQFSVERPDGSNFTLKIRSTKLEDSAMYFCASRVRRGVSAGEQYFGPGTRLTVT.

This rearrangement joins TRBV27 to TRBJ2-2; possible D gene TRBD2, 5 bases. Trimming pared 10 bases from V and 4 bases from J, leaving 28 bases between. The V gene's germline CDR1 is MNHEY and CDR2 SMNVEV (reference sequence). The CDR3 extends over 18 amino acids. The DNA of the CDR3 is TGTGCCACCTTGCCCTCCGGGGTTCCACGTCGGGGCACCGGGGAGCTGTTTTTT. It is translated as CATLPSGVPRRGTGELFF.

The chain couples TRBV6-1 to TRBJ2-3; D perhaps matches TRBD2 (6 bases). CDR1 and CDR2 (germline): MNHNS, SASEGT. V was clipped by 3 bases and J by 3 bases, with 13 bases between them. This CDR3 contains 15 residues. CDR3 DNA: TGTGCCAGCAGTGAGGAGGGGAAGGCAACAGATACGCAGTATTTT. It codes for CASSEEGKATDTQYF.

This clone was seen a handful of times. The CDR3 DNA reads as TGTGCCAGCAGTCCAACGACAGTACCTAACCCCTACGAGCAGTACTTC. This translates into CASSPTTVPNPYEQYF. The chain is built from TRBV2 and TRBJ2-7; tentatively, D is TRBD1 (5 bases). Trimming removed 5 bases at V and 2 bases at J, with 19 bases between. The CDR3 loop spans 16 amino acids. In germline, CDR1 is SNHLY, CDR2 FYNNEI.

The CDR3 bases are TGTGCCAGCAGCCTGGACAGGGTCTATGGCTACACCTTC. This gives the protein CASSLDRVYGYTF. The chain combines TRBV14 with TRBJ1-2, with 8 bases fitting TRBD1. The trim removed 4 bases at V and 4 bases at J, leaving 2 bases unmatched. The CDR3 extends over 13 amino acids. CDR1 is SGHDN, CDR2 FVKESK, per germline.

The chain links TRBV27 to TRBJ2-7; 8 bases align to TRBD1. V gave up 4 bases and J gave up 0 bases; unmatched junction bases: 8. The CDR3 is 16 amino acids. The germline V gene encodes CDR1 MNHEY and CDR2 SMNVEV (reference sequence). DNA of the CDR3: TGTGCCAGCAGTTCCCCAGTGGGACAGGTCTCCTACGAGCAGTACTTC. This codes for CASSSPVGQVSYEQYF.

The rearrangement links TRBV12-3 or TRBV12-4 to TRBJ1-1, with D possibly being TRBD1 (6 bases). V lost 10 bases and J 1 base, leaving 13 bases between the germline ends. This CDR3 has 13 residues. The CDR3 region is CATRDTANTEAFF. In DNA, the CDR3 is TGTGCCACCAGGGACACCGCGAACACTGAAGCTTTCTTT.

This clone was recorded once. The V gene is TRBV7-9, the J gene TRBJ1-5, with 10 bases that match TRBD1. Germline CDR1 SEHNR, CDR2 FQNEAQ (reference sequence). This CDR3 has 14 residues. V lost 4 bases, J lost 7 bases, and 4 bases stayed unmatched. As DNA, the CDR3 is TGTGCCAGCAGCTACGGACAGGGGGGACAGCCCCAGCATTTT. This sequence encodes CASSYGQGGQPQHF.

In DNA, the CDR3 is TGTGCCAGCAGCTTAGTTACAGGGTCTCTTGGGGACACTGAAGCTTTCTTT. This gives the protein CASSLVTGSLGDTEAFF. V gene TRBV7-2 combines with J gene TRBJ1-1, with D possibly TRBD1 on 6 matching bases. This CDR3 has 17 amino acids. Trimming removed 1 base from V and 3 bases from J, with 18 bases in between. Germline CDR1 reads SGHTA; CDR2 reads FQGNSA. The full variable domain, rest sourced from reference TRBV7-2 and TRBJ1-1, is GAGVSQSPSNKVTEKGKDVELRCDPISGHTALYWYRQSLGQGLEFLIYFQGNSAPDKSGLPSDRFSAERTGGSVSTLTIQRTQQEDSAVYLCASSLVTGSLGDTEAFFGQGTRLTVV.

DNA of the CDR3: TGTGCCAGCAGTTACTCGGGGGCGAACTATGGCTACACCTTC. It yields the protein CASSYSGANYGYTF. V gene TRBV6-5 combines with J gene TRBJ1-2; tentative D call: TRBD1 (6 bases). The CDR3 has 14 residues. Germline values: CDR1 MNHEY, CDR2 SVGAGI. With 0 bases removed from V and 2 bases from J, the gap between germline ends came to 7 bases.

The J gene is TRBJ1-1, the V gene TRBV11-3; no firm D call. The CDR3 covers 11 residues. The germline V gene encodes CDR1 SGHNT and CDR2 YENEEA. Trimming removed 5 bases from V and 3 bases from J, with 4 bases in between. The CDR3 here is CASSQYTEAFF. CDR3 in DNA: TGTGCCAGCAGCCAGTACACTGAAGCTTTCTTT.

This clone was seen more than once but under ten times. V is TRBV7-9 and J is TRBJ1-2; D possibly corresponds to TRBD1 (5 bases). There are 16 residues in the CDR3. CDR1 is SEHNR and CDR2 is FQNEAQ in the germline V gene (reference sequence). Trimming took 5 bases from V and 1 from J, leaving 17 bases between them. DNA for the CDR3: TGTGCCAGCAGCCCCATCTGGGGGGGTAATAACTATGGCTACACCTTC. Translating gives CASSPIWGGNNYGYTF.

The CDR3 sequence is CATSRGPGTADTEAFF. Here the CDR3 DNA reads TGTGCCACCAGCAGAGGACCCGGGACAGCTGACACTGAAGCTTTCTTT. The chain carries TRBV15 and TRBJ1-1, with 7 bases that match TRBD1. Germline-derived CDR1 and CDR2 are LNHNV and YYDKDF (reference sequence). The CDR3 totals 16 residues. Trimming took 1 base from V and 3 from J; bases not matched to a gene: 8.

V gene TRBV6-1 combines with J gene TRBJ1-6, with a weak D call TRBD1 (6 bases). Trimming pared 3 bases from V and 5 bases from J, leaving 11 bases between. The CDR3 contains 15 residues. Per the germline V gene, CDR1 is MNHNS and CDR2 is SASEGT. CDR3 in DNA: TGTGCCAGCAGTGATCGACAGGCCAATAATTCACCCCTCCACTTT. It codes for CASSDRQANNSPLHF.

This chain links TRBV11-2 with TRBJ2-1, with 8 bases that match TRBD2. V shed 5 bases, J shed 0 bases, and the junction held 3 bases outside the gene matches. Germline loops: CDR1 SGHAT, CDR2 FQNNGV. This CDR3 has 15 amino acids. CDR3 sequence reads: CASSISGSSYNEQFF. In nucleotides, the CDR3 is TGTGCCAGCAGCATCAGCGGGAGCTCCTACAATGAGCAGTTCTTC.

J is TRBJ2-1 and V is TRBV11-3, with TRBD2 identical over 12 bases. Germline CDR1 SGHNT, CDR2 YENEEA. With V trimmed by 5 bases and J by 6 bases, 5 bases remained unmatched. CDR3 length: 15 amino acids. The CDR3 protein is CASSRTSGDFNEQFF. The CDR3 DNA reads TGTGCCAGCAGCAGGACTAGCGGGGACTTCAATGAGCAGTTCTTC.

The V call is TRBV3-1 (or the pseudogene TRBV3-2), the J call TRBJ2-1; 10 nucleotides agree with TRBD2. Losses at the gene ends were 3 bases for V and 5 bases for J; bases not matched to a gene: 4. Germline assignment: CDR1 LGHDT and CDR2 YNNKEL (reference sequence). The CDR3 runs to 15 residues. CDR3 sequence (DNA): TGTGCCAGCAGCCACAGCGGGGGGGCCCACAATGAGCAGTTCTTC. Its protein product is CASSHSGGAHNEQFF.

Regarding this clone: Other DNA variants within this sample encode the same CDR3. The chain uses TRBV3-1 (or the pseudogene TRBV3-2) and TRBJ1-6; D is uncertain. The V end was cut by 1 base, the J end by 9 bases, with 4 bases between. Germline CDR1 LGHDT, CDR2 YNNKEL (reference sequence). This CDR3 has 12 amino acids. As DNA, the CDR3 is TGTGCCAGCAGCCAAGCGGGTTCACCCCTCCACTTT. Its translation: CASSQAGSPLHF.

The chain couples TRBV7-2 to TRBJ2-1, with 8 bases fitting TRBD2. The CDR3 is 19 amino acids. The J segment lost 7 bases and the V segment lost 1 base, leaving 18 bases of the junction unmatched. Per the germline V gene, CDR1 is SGHTA and CDR2 is FQGNSA. The CDR3 region is CASSLDSLAVLAGKNEQFF. CDR3 DNA sequence: TGTGCCAGCAGCTTAGATAGCCTCGCGGTGCTAGCGGGTAAAAATGAGCAGTTCTTC. Together with reference TRBV7-2 and TRBJ2-1, the CDR3 gives the full variable domain: GAGVSQSPSNKVTEKGKDVELRCDPISGHTALYWYRQSLGQGLEFLIYFQGNSAPDKSGLPSDRFSAERTGGSVSTLTIQRTQQEDSAVYLCASSLDSLAVLAGKNEQFFGPGTRLTVL.